These 6 T cell receptor beta chains originate from one sample sequenced in a study of vaccination and CD4 T cells after COVID-19. Treatment of the sample: roughly 11-day PBMC culture with coronavirus spike peptide pools or control peptides (ViraFEST assay). Which antigens these TCRs recognize remains unknown. With the Oncomine TCR Beta short-read assay, DNA from cultured CD4+ T cells was sequenced. TCRdb reanalysed the PCR reads using MiXCR and keeps one entry per CDR3 protein. This repertoire shows some 20,000 distinct CDR3 sequences, roughly 70% found once; its top ten account for 6.5% to 8.5%. The sequencing input was CD4+ T cells from blood, cultured in vitro. The receptor source for this set is a human donor who had recovered from COVID-19.

The CDR3 sequence is CASSLGGSTSNQPQHF. The CDR3 nucleotides are TGTGCCAGCAGCTTAGGAGGTAGTACGAGCAATCAGCCCCAGCATTTT. The chain couples TRBV7-2 to TRBJ1-5; no clear D gene. This CDR3 spans 16 amino acids. The germline V gene encodes CDR1 SGHTA and CDR2 FQGNSA. The V and J ends lost 1 base and 1 base respectively, with 11 bases between them.

The rearrangement links TRBV27 to TRBJ2-5; no clear D. The germline CDR1 and CDR2 sequences are MNHEY and SMNVEV (reference sequence). The CDR3 has 14 residues. Trimming cost V 4 bases and J 5 bases, with 14 bases left between them. The DNA for the CDR3 is TGTGCCAGCAGTTCGCCAGGCTTAAGCGAGACCCAGTACTTC. Translating gives CASSSPGLSETQYF.

The rearrangement uses TRBV30 and TRBJ1-5; D is ambiguous. The CDR3 sequence is 13 residues long. With 2 bases removed from V and 1 base from J, the gap between germline ends came to 6 bases. Germline V gives CDR1 GTSNPN, CDR2 SVGIG (reference sequence). The CDR3: CAWSTSSNQPQHF. CDR3 DNA: TGTGCCTGGAGTACCAGCAGCAATCAGCCCCAGCATTTT.

The genes are TRBV4-1 and TRBJ1-5, with TRBD1 matching 9 bases. Germline assignment: CDR1 MGHRA and CDR2 YSYEKL. The CDR3 totals 16 residues. Trimming at V came to 0 bases and at J to 6 bases, leaving 6 bases not matched to a gene. CDR3: CASSQDPRTGVQPQHF. CDR3 coding DNA: TGCGCCAGCAGCCAAGATCCCCGGACAGGGGTTCAGCCCCAGCATTTT.

The chain recombines TRBV6-1 with TRBJ1-2, with 9 bases matching TRBD1. This CDR3 is 13 amino acids long. Trimming cost V 6 bases and J 9 bases; bases outside gene matches: 8. Germline-derived CDR1 and CDR2 are MNHNS and SASEGT. DNA of the CDR3: TGTGCCAGCAGCCCGCCTGGACAGGGGAGCTACACCTTC. This codes for CASSPPGQGSYTF.

The chain combines TRBV12-3 or TRBV12-4 with TRBJ2-7, with 11 bases identical to TRBD1. This CDR3 comprises 14 residues. J was trimmed by 4 bases and V by 9 bases; bases with no gene match: 8. CDR3 amino acids: CASTRDRGVYEQYF. The DNA of the CDR3 is TGTGCCAGTACCCGGGACAGGGGGGTATACGAGCAGTACTTC.